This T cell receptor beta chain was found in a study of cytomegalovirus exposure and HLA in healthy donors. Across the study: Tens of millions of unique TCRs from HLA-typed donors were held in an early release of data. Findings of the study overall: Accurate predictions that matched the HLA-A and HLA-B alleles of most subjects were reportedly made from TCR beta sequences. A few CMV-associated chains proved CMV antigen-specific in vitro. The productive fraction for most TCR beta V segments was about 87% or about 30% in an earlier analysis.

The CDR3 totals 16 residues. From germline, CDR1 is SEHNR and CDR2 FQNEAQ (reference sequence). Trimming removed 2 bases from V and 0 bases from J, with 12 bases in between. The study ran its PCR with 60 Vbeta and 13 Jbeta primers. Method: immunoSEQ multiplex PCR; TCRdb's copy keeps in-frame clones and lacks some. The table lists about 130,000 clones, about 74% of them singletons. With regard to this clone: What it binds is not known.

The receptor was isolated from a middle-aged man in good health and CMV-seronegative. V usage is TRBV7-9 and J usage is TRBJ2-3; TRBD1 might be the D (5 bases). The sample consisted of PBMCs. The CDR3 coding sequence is TGTGCCAGCAGCTTAACGAGGAGACAGAGCACAGATACGCAGTATTTT. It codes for CASSLTRRQSTDTQYF. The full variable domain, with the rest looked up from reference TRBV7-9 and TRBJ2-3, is DTGVSQNPRHKITKRGQNVTFRCDPISEHNRLYWYRQTLGQGPEFLTYFQNEAQLEKSRLLSDRFSAERPKGSFSTLEIQRTEQGDSAMYLCASSLTRRQSTDTQYFGPGTRLTVL.